A single sample is the source of the 14 T cell receptor beta chains below, sequenced in a study of long-term antiretroviral therapy in people with HIV. Version v3.0 of the immunoSEQ assay was performed at survey level. Sequencing used immunoSEQ multiplex PCR; TCRdb keeps in-frame clones, though not all of them. The table shows tens of thousands of clones, with approximately 94% occurring only once. The material sequenced was unsorted PBMCs, taken 7.4 years after starting antiretroviral therapy. These receptors came from a man in his forties or fifties with HIV.

The chain carries TRBV5-1 and TRBJ2-1; TRBD2 aligns across 13 bases. The trim removed 0 bases at V and 4 bases at J, leaving 10 bases unmatched. CDR3 size: 19 residues. CDR1 is SGHRS, CDR2 YFSETQ, per germline. Here the CDR3 reads CASSLEGATSGGVYNEQFF. CDR3 nucleotide sequence: TGCGCCAGCAGCTTGGAAGGAGCAACTAGCGGGGGGGTATACAATGAGCAGTTCTTC.

This clone was seen a single time. This chain links TRBV28 with TRBJ2-3, with 12 nucleotides matching TRBD1. The CDR3 is 14 amino acids. J was trimmed by 4 bases and V by 8 bases; bases with no gene match: 4. Per germline, CDR1 MDHEN and CDR2 SYDVKM. The CDR3: CASGGTGGADTQYF. CDR3 DNA sequence: TGTGCCAGCGGAGGGACAGGGGGCGCAGATACGCAGTATTTT.

V is TRBV5-1 and J is TRBJ2-1; possible D gene TRBD2, 5 bases. CDR3 length equals 13 residues. Trimming left V 1 base short and J 4 bases short, with 6 bases between. Germline V gene data show CDR1 as SGHRS and CDR2 as YFSETQ. The CDR3 protein is CASSLRDYNEQFF. The CDR3 region has the DNA TGCGCCAGCAGCTTGCGGGATTACAATGAGCAGTTCTTC.

This chain links TRBV9 with TRBJ1-5, with 9 bases lining up with TRBD1. V lost 4 bases, J lost 5 bases, and 16 bases stayed unmatched. Germline assignment: CDR1 SGDLS and CDR2 YYNGEE. CDR3 length: 18 residues. Here the CDR3 reads CASSTRRVHRGLYQPQHF. In DNA form, the CDR3 reads TGTGCCAGCAGCACCCGGAGGGTCCACAGGGGGCTATATCAGCCCCAGCATTTT.

In this sample, this clone turned up once. This chain links TRBV2 with TRBJ2-7, with 9 bases identical to TRBD1. With V trimmed by 6 bases and J by 4 bases, 4 bases remained unmatched. The CDR3 contains 13 residues. Germline V gene data show CDR1 as SNHLY and CDR2 as FYNNEI. CDR3: CASRQGATYEQYF. In DNA form, the CDR3 reads TGTGCCAGCAGACAGGGGGCGACGTACGAGCAGTACTTC. The full variable domain, in which reference TRBV2 and TRBJ2-7 provide the parts outside the CDR3, is EPEVTQTPSHQVTQMGQEVILRCVPISNHLYFYWYRQILGQKVEFLVSFYNNEISEKSEIFDDQFSVERPDGSNFTLKIRSTKLEDSAMYFCASRQGATYEQYFGPGTRLTVT.

There are a few counts of this clone. This sequence joins TRBV5-5 and TRBJ2-3; 7 positions match TRBD1. The CDR3 consists of 15 residues. Germline trimming cut 0 bases from V and 3 bases from J; bases unmatched to any gene: 4. Germline CDR1 reads SGHKS; CDR2 reads YYEKEE (reference sequence). The CDR3 protein is CASSLETGETDTQYF. The DNA of the CDR3 is TGTGCCAGCAGCTTGGAAACAGGGGAGACAGATACGCAGTATTTT.

The chain combines TRBV7-2 with TRBJ2-1; D ambiguous. Per the germline V gene, CDR1 is SGHTA and CDR2 is FQGNSA. V lost 1 base and J 6 bases, leaving 10 bases between the germline ends. The CDR3 totals 14 residues. CDR3 DNA sequence: TGTGCCAGCAGCTTAGGGGGTCGCGGCAATGAGCAGTTCTTC. It is translated as CASSLGGRGNEQFF.

This chain uses TRBV30 with TRBJ2-7; no firm D call. The germline V and J ends were trimmed by 2 bases and 4 bases, with 9 bases remaining between them. CDR1 and CDR2 from the germline V gene are GTSNPN and SVGIG (reference sequence). CDR3 length equals 12 residues. This CDR3 is CAWSLGMYEQYF. CDR3 bases: TGTGCCTGGAGTCTAGGGATGTACGAGCAGTACTTC.

This clone was seen a single time. The rearrangement links TRBV5-5 to TRBJ1-2; the match to TRBD1 covers 7 bases. V lost 0 bases to trimming and J lost 4 bases; unmatched junction nucleotides: 9. Germline V gene sequence: CDR1 SGHKS, CDR2 YYEKEE (reference sequence). The CDR3 totals 16 residues. The DNA for the CDR3 is TGTGCCAGCAGCTTGGATTCCGGGACAGAGGTCTATGGCTACACCTTC. Translating gives CASSLDSGTEVYGYTF.

CDR3 in amino acids: CASSPYRDRPEAFF. For the CDR3, the DNA is TGCGCCAGCAGCCCCTACCGGGACAGGCCTGAAGCTTTCTTT. This chain links TRBV5-1 with TRBJ1-1, with TRBD1 matching 8 bases. V shed 4 bases and J 6 bases; nucleotides not matched to a gene: 8. The CDR3 is 14 amino acids. CDR1 and CDR2 from the germline V gene are SGHRS and YFSETQ.

The chain carries TRBV19 and TRBJ2-2, with 8 bases lining up with TRBD2. This CDR3 is 17 amino acids long. V lost 1 base and J lost 0; bases outside the gene matches: 4. From germline, CDR1 is LNHDA and CDR2 SQIVND (reference sequence). This chain's CDR3 is CASSIVTGLANTGELFF. Here the CDR3 DNA reads TGTGCCAGTAGTATAGTGACGGGACTAGCGAACACCGGGGAGCTGTTTTTT.

This clone was recorded only once. This rearrangement joins TRBV27 to TRBJ2-5; D not resolved. The CDR3 extends over 13 amino acids. V was trimmed by 3 bases and J by 8 bases, leaving 13 bases between them. The V gene's germline CDR1 is MNHEY and CDR2 SMNVEV (reference sequence). The CDR3 here is CASSFTAGPTQYF. In DNA form, the CDR3 reads TGTGCCAGCAGTTTCACAGCAGGCCCAACCCAGTACTTC.

V is TRBV9 and J is TRBJ2-1; possible D gene TRBD2, 6 bases. The ends were cut back, 3 bases at V and 8 bases at J, with 12 bases in the middle. The CDR3 covers 13 residues. Germline V gene lookup returns CDR1 SGDLS and CDR2 YYNGEE. CDR3 coding DNA: TGTGCCAGCAGCGCCAACCCGGGGGATGAGCAGTTCTTC. Protein sequence: CASSANPGDEQFF.

The CDR3 spells CAWSVSGDTEAFF. The CDR3 DNA is TGTGCCTGGAGTGTATCCGGGGACACTGAAGCTTTCTTT. The chain carries TRBV30 and TRBJ1-1; no reliable D call. CDR3 length: 13 amino acids. From germline, CDR1 is GTSNPN and CDR2 SVGIG (reference sequence). V lost 0 bases and J lost 3, with 8 bases in between.